This T cell receptor (beta chain) was identified during a study of blood T cell repertoires in COVID-19. On the study more broadly: Acute and convalescent COVID-19 specimens originated in the United States, Italy and Spain. T cells, B-cell-depleted T cells, or PBMCs supplied cDNA or gDNA.

In the source study's methods: Amplification with reference gene primers provided the estimates of nucleated cell counts. Only in-frame clones appear in the TCRdb table, and some are missing; sequencing was by immunoSEQ multiplex PCR. V and J calls and clone size come straight from that table; D and trimming were deduced from the DNA. The sample has 83,000 or so clones; 75% to 85% are singletons. The V gene's germline CDR1 is LGHNA and CDR2 YSLEER. The germline V and J ends were trimmed by 0 bases and 2 bases, with 13 bases remaining between them. The CDR3 is 16 residues long. This clone was counted between two and nine times.

This TCR derives from an elderly woman with acute or convalescent COVID-19. The source material was peripheral blood. The V gene is TRBV4-3, the J gene TRBJ2-5; D is unresolved. As DNA, the CDR3 is TGCGCCAGCAGCCAAGAGACCCGTTCGACTCAAGAGACCCAGTACTTC. Translating it yields CASSQETRSTQETQYF.